These T cell receptor beta chains were read from a single sample in a study of T cell responses to AZD1222 COVID-19 vaccine. The protocol was immunoSEQ multiplex PCR, while the TCRdb copy is restricted to in-frame clones and leaves out a portion. The sample holds some 150,000 clones; approximately 93% are singletons and the top ten take about 3.9%. The sequenced sample was peripheral blood, obtained on day 0 of AZD1222 vaccination. These receptors were obtained from an adult in good health. The CDR3 runs from the conserved cysteine through the conserved F or W. A D gene is named only where the DNA matches it firmly. Clone size is not always given. Where it is, it says once, few, many or a class for expanded clones.

D	V	J	size	DNA	CDR3
.	TRBV3-1/TRBV3-2	TRBJ1-6	.	TGTGCCAGCAGCCAACAAGCGGATTCACCCCTCCACTTT	CASSQQADSPLHF
.	TRBV11-2	TRBJ2-1	few	TGTGCCAGCAGCGGGGCAGGGGTTCCTTCCTACAATGAGCAGTTCTTC	CASSGAGVPSYNEQFF
TRBD2	TRBV5-1	TRBJ2-1	.	TGCGCCAGCAGCCAGCAACTAGCGGGAGAGGTTGCGGATGAGCAGTTCTTC	CASSQQLAGEVADEQFF
.	TRBV27	TRBJ1-6	.	TGTGCCAGCAGTTTATCCTGGTCAGGGCGATCACCCCTCCACTTT	CASSLSWSGRSPLHF
.	TRBV10-2	TRBJ1-4	.	TGCGCCAGTGGCCCCGCAACTAATGAAAAACTGTTTTTT	CASGPATNEKLFF
TRBD2	TRBV6-1	TRBJ2-1	.	TGTGCCAGCAGTGAAAATCTCCCTCTAGCGGGGTTCTACAATGAGCAGTTCTTC	CASSENLPLAGFYNEQFF
.	TRBV19	TRBJ1-1	.	TGTGCCAGTAGTCTCCGACAGGCGGGGTTGAACACTGAAGCTTTCTTT	CASSLRQAGLNTEAFF
TRBD1	TRBV7-6	TRBJ2-2	once	TGTGCCAGCAGCTTATACGGGACAGCGAACACCGGGGAGCTGTTTTTT	CASSLYGTANTGELFF
.	TRBV5-5	TRBJ1-4	.	TGTGCCAGCAGCTCCAGTCAGAGTCTTCCAGAAAAACTGTTTTTT	CASSSSQSLPEKLFF
.	TRBV13	TRBJ1-1	.	TGTGCCAGCAGCCTCGCGGGCCGCGGTGGCACTGAAGCTTTCTTT	CASSLAGRGGTEAFF
.	TRBV3-1/TRBV3-2	TRBJ1-3	.	TGTGCCAGCAGCCAGGGCTATTCAAACACCATATATTTT	CASSQGYSNTIYF
.	TRBV18	TRBJ1-2	.	TGTGCCAGCCGGGGGACCGCCCTTGGCCTTTATGGCTACACCTTC	CASRGTALGLYGYTF
.	TRBV6-1	TRBJ2-6	few	TGTGCCAGCAGTGAAACAGGGACCGGGGCCAACGTCCTGACTTTC	CASSETGTGANVLTF
.	TRBV2	TRBJ1-5	.	TGTGCCAGCAGTACAGAGCGCAATCAGCCCCAGCATTTT	CASSTERNQPQHF
.	TRBV9	TRBJ2-1	.	TGTGCCAGCAGCACCCACAATGAGCAGTTCTTC	CASSTHNEQFF
.	TRBV7-9	TRBJ2-7	.	TGTGCCAGCAGCCTACAGGGTGCTGGCGAGCAGTACTTC	CASSLQGAGEQYF
TRBD2	TRBV13	TRBJ2-7	.	TGTGCCAGCAGCCCTTCTCTGAAGGCGGGAGGGGGTAAGCAGTACTTC	CASSPSLKAGGGKQYF
.	TRBV7-2	TRBJ2-5	.	TGTGCCAGCAGCTTAAGCGACTTCCAAGAGACCCAGTACTTC	CASSLSDFQETQYF
.	TRBV27	TRBJ1-5	.	TGTGCCAGCAAGAGGCAGGGTGGCAATCAGCCCCAGCATTTT	CASKRQGGNQPQHF
TRBD1	TRBV27	TRBJ1-2	.	TGTGCCAGCAGTTACTCGAGGGGGCTGGGCTATGGCTACACCTTC	CASSYSRGLGYGYTF
.	TRBV20-1	TRBJ2-7	once	TGCAGTGCTACCCTCTCCTACGAGCAGTACTTC	CSATLSYEQYF
.	TRBV15	TRBJ2-3	.	TGTGCCACCAGCAGAGCGGTAATAGGACGCACAGATACGCAGTATTTT	CATSRAVIGRTDTQYF
TRBD1	TRBV6-5	TRBJ2-7	.	TGTGCCAGCACCGAGACAGGGGGCTACTCCTACGAGCAGTACTTC	CASTETGGYSYEQYF
TRBD1	TRBV5-5	TRBJ1-2	.	TGTGCCAGCAGCTTCGACAGGGCGTACTATGGCTACACCTTC	CASSFDRAYYGYTF
.	TRBV6-4	TRBJ1-2	.	TGTGCCAGCAGTGCGGGGGAAGGGGCAGGGCCGGCCTATGGCTACACCTTC	CASSAGEGAGPAYGYTF
TRBD1	TRBV24-1	TRBJ2-2	.	TGTGCCACCAGTGGGGTCACCGGGACAGAGAACACCGGGGAGCTGTTTTTT	CATSGVTGTENTGELFF
.	TRBV18	TRBJ1-3	.	TGTGCCAGCTCCCCCAGGGACTACTCTGGAAACACCATATATTTT	CASSPRDYSGNTIYF
TRBD1	TRBV25-1	TRBJ1-6	.	TGTGCCAGCCGGGGACAGGTGAATTCACCCCTCCACTTT	CASRGQVNSPLHF
.	TRBV6-6	TRBJ2-7	once	TGTGCCAGCAGTTACATCACCGGGACTTCCTACGAGCAGTACTTC	CASSYITGTSYEQYF
TRBD2	TRBV5-1	TRBJ2-1	.	TGCGCCAGCAGCTCAATAGCGGGGTTCGCCTACAATGAGCAGTTCTTC	CASSSIAGFAYNEQFF
.	TRBV6-6	TRBJ1-3	.	TGTGCCAGCAGTCACTCGTCGGCCTCCTTTGAGGACACCATATATTTT	CASSHSSASFEDTIYF
.	TRBV6-5	TRBJ1-2	.	TGTGCCAGCAGTTACACCCCAGACGCATGGGGCTACACCTTC	CASSYTPDAWGYTF
.	TRBV7-9	TRBJ2-7	.	TGTGCCAGCAGCTCTTCCCGGGGCGTATTGGGTGAGCAGTACTTC	CASSSSRGVLGEQYF
.	TRBV4-1	TRBJ1-1	.	TGCGCCAGCAGCTACCGAGGGAGGGGCGTGAACACTGAAGCTTTCTTT	CASSYRGRGVNTEAFF
.	TRBV10-3	TRBJ1-2	.	TGTGCCATCAGTTCCGGGCCCTCGAACTATGGCTACACCTTC	CAISSGPSNYGYTF
TRBD1	TRBV18	TRBJ2-7	.	TGTGCCAGCTCTCGACAGGGGCACGAGCAGTACTTC	CASSRQGHEQYF
.	TRBV7-2	TRBJ1-1	.	TGTGCCAGCAGCTTAAAAGTCCGAATTCAAGCTTTCTTT	CASSLKVRIQAFF
TRBD1	TRBV5-5	TRBJ1-1	.	TGTGCCAGCAGCTCACGAAACAGGGGGACGAACACTGAAGCTTTCTTT	CASSSRNRGTNTEAFF
.	TRBV11-3	TRBJ2-1	.	TGTGCCAGCAGCTTCGAGGGCGTCGGGAATGAGCAGTTCTTC	CASSFEGVGNEQFF
.	TRBV6-5	TRBJ2-7	.	TGTGCCAGCAGTTACTCGATTCACCATACCTACGAGCAGTACTTC	CASSYSIHHTYEQYF
.	TRBV2	TRBJ1-2	.	TGTGCCACCAGTGGACACTATGGCTACACCTTC	CATSGHYGYTF
.	TRBV7-9	TRBJ2-5	.	TGTGCCAGCAGCTTACTGTACGTAGCAGAGACCCAGTACTTC	CASSLLYVAETQYF
.	TRBV21-1	TRBJ2-7	.	TGTGCCAGCAGCAAAGGCAGGGACGAGCAGTACTTC	CASSKGRDEQYF
.	TRBV29-1	TRBJ1-2	.	TGCAGCGTCGGGGCGGGGGCGCCGAACTATGGCTACACCTTC	CSVGAGAPNYGYTF
TRBD1	TRBV5-1	TRBJ1-4	.	TGCGCCAGCAGCTTCGGGACAGGCCTGTTGTCTAATGAAAAACTGTTTTTT	CASSFGTGLLSNEKLFF
.	TRBV4-1	TRBJ2-3	.	TGCGCCAGCAGCCAAGACGGGTATACGCAGTATTTT	CASSQDGYTQYF
.	TRBV19	TRBJ1-3	.	TGTGCCAGTAGTATTATGGGGACCTCTGGAAACACCATATATTTT	CASSIMGTSGNTIYF
TRBD2	TRBV10-3	TRBJ2-7	.	TGTGCCATCCGGGATGGGGTAGCGGGAGCGTCCTACGAGCAGTACTTC	CAIRDGVAGASYEQYF